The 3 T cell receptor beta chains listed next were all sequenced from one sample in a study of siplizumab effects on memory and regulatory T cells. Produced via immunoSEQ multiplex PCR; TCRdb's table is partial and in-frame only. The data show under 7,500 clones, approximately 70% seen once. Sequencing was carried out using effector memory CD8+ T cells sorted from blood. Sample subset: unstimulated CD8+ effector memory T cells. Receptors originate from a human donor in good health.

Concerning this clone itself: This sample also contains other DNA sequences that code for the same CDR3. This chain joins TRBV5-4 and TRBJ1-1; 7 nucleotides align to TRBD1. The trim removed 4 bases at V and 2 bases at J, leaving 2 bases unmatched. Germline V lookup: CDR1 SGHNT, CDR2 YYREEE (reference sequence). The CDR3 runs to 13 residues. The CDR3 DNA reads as TGTGCCAGCAGCAGACAGGGAAACACTGAAGCTTTCTTT. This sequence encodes CASSRQGNTEAFF.

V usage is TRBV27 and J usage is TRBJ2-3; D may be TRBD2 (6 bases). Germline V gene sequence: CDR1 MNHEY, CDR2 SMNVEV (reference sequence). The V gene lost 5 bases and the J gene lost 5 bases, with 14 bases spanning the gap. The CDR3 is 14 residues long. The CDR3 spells CASSDDLEGDTQYF. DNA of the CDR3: TGTGCCAGCAGTGACGACCTGGAGGGAGATACGCAGTATTTT.

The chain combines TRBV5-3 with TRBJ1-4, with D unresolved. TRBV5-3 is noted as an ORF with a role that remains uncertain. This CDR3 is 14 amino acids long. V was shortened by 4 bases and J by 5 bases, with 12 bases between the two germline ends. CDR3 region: CARSGEGSNEKLFF. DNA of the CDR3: TGTGCCAGAAGCGGGGAAGGGTCAAATGAAAAACTGTTTTTT.